A single sample gave rise to the 20 T cell receptor beta chains below, sequenced in a study of post-analysis software for immune sequencing data. TCR beta cDNA libraries had unique molecular identifiers. A single record per CDR3 protein comes from TCRdb applying MiXCR to the PCR reads. The repertoire consists of 650,000 to 850,000 distinct CDR3 sequences, with approximately 53% occurring once and the leading ten covering approximately 4.2%. Antigens for these TCRs are unknown. Overall study results and limits: There were five or six TRBV segments more frequent in patients than controls, and TRBV5-6, TRBV5-1 and TRBV20-1 were among them.

Sequencing was done on a sample of blood. These receptors were collected from a girl aged 5-17 years with multiple sclerosis.

This sequence joins TRBV19 and TRBJ2-7, with 9 bases that match TRBD1. CDR3 size: 15 residues. Germline CDR1 is LNHDA and CDR2 is SQIVND (reference sequence). Trimming at V came to 1 base and at J to 5 bases, leaving 6 bases not matched to a gene. For the CDR3, the DNA is TGTGCCAGTAGTATAGCCGGGACAGGGATCCACGAGCAGTACTTC. Its protein product is CASSIAGTGIHEQYF.

V and J are TRBV29-1 and TRBJ2-7; D remains unclear. The CDR3 sequence is 13 residues long. CDR1 is SQVTM, CDR2 ANQGSEA, per germline. V was clipped by 0 bases and J by 6 bases, with 12 bases between them. The CDR3 loop reads CSVEDRNLSEQYF. The CDR3 bases are TGCAGCGTTGAAGATCGAAATCTCTCCGAGCAGTACTTC.

This clonotype was seen a single time. The junction differs from germline at one of its ends, possibly a read error. The V call is TRBV6-5, the J call TRBJ1-5; D remains ambiguous. This CDR3 comprises 16 residues. Germline V gene sequence: CDR1 MNHEY, CDR2 SVGAGI. In nucleotides, the CDR3 is TGTGCCGGCAGTTACTCGAAGCACCTCAGCAATCAGCCCCAGCATTTT. Its protein product is CAGSYSKHLSNQPQHF.

The table lists this clonotype with a count of one. This sequence joins TRBV12-3 or TRBV12-4 and TRBJ2-7; 7 bases are a match to TRBD1. J gave up 3 bases and V 1 base, and 12 bases lay outside the gene matches. This CDR3 is built from 17 residues. The DNA for the CDR3 is TGTGCCAGCAGTTTAGGGAGGTCCTTGGGACAGAGCTACGAGCAGTACTTC. It translates to CASSLGRSLGQSYEQYF.

The rearrangement links TRBV10-3 to TRBJ2-4; TRBD2 might be the D (6 bases). The CDR3 contains 12 residues. Germline assignment: CDR1 ENHRY and CDR2 SYGVKD. V was pared by 9 bases and J by 5 bases, with 11 bases between. CDR3 protein: CAIAGTQNIQYF. As DNA, the CDR3 is TGTGCCATTGCTGGGACTCAAAACATTCAGTACTTC.

In its sample, this clonotype was seen a few times. The rearrangement uses TRBV28 and TRBJ2-5; TRBD1 aligns across 8 bases. From germline, CDR1 is MDHEN and CDR2 SYDVKM. The junction had 6 bases not matched to a gene; V was cut back by 6 bases and J by 12 bases. The CDR3 has 11 amino acids. The CDR3 spells CASSTDREEYF. DNA for the CDR3: TGTGCCAGCAGCACGGACAGGGAGGAGTACTTC.

Only one count was recorded for this clonotype. The chain couples TRBV5-6 to TRBJ2-4; TRBD1 aligns across 7 bases. The closer fit of TRBJ2-7 to the DNA end suggests the J call may be wrong. The CDR3 length is 13 residues. CDR1 is SGHDT, CDR2 YYEEEE, per germline. The CDR3 spells CASSPRGLDEQYF. CDR3 nucleotide sequence: TGTGCCAGCAGCCCGAGGGGGCTCGACGAGCAGTACTTC.

The chain joins TRBV3-1 to TRBJ1-5; TRBD1 aligns across 7 bases. The CDR3 spans 17 residues. V trimming: 0 bases; J trimming: 2 bases; junction bases outside the gene matches: 7. Germline-derived CDR1 and CDR2 are LGHDT and YNNKEL (reference sequence). CDR3 sequence (DNA): TGTGCCAGCAGCCAAGATCCGGGACAGTTCGGCAATCAGCCCCAGCATTTT. Translating gives CASSQDPGQFGNQPQHF. The full variable domain, completed using reference TRBV3-1 and TRBJ1-5, is DTAVSQTPKYLVTQMGNDKSIKCEQNLGHDTMYWYKQDSKKFLKIMFSYNNKELIINETVPNRFSPKSPDKAHLNLHINSLELGDSAVYFCASSQDPGQFGNQPQHFGDGTRLSIL.

The chain recombines TRBV24-1 with TRBJ2-5, with D tentatively TRBD2 (5 bases). Germline V gene sequence: CDR1 KGHDR, CDR2 SFDVKD. There are 17 residues in the CDR3. The V and J ends lost 3 bases and 4 bases respectively, with 20 bases between them. The CDR3 region is CATSDRSLSSSRETQYF. For the CDR3, the DNA is TGTGCCACCAGTGATCGGTCTTTGTCTAGCTCGCGAGAGACCCAGTACTTC.

In its sample, this clonotype was seen a few times. The CDR3 loop is CASSFGTGAPYNEQFF. The CDR3 nucleotides are TGCGCCAGCAGCTTTGGGACAGGGGCCCCCTACAATGAGCAGTTCTTC. The rearrangement links TRBV5-1 to TRBJ2-1, with 10 bases aligning to TRBD1. Looked up from germline, CDR1 is SGHRS and CDR2 is YFSETQ. V lost 2 bases to trimming and J lost 2 bases; unmatched junction nucleotides: 4. The CDR3 has 16 amino acids.

The J gene is TRBJ1-2, the V gene TRBV5-1, with TRBD1 matching 9 bases. The germline gives CDR1 SGHRS, CDR2 YFSETQ. The CDR3 runs to 14 residues. The V and J ends lost 2 bases and 5 bases, in that order; junction bases with no gene match: 4. DNA for the CDR3: TGCGCCAGCAGCTTTCGGACAGGGGAGTATGGCTACACCTTC. Amino acid sequence: CASSFRTGEYGYTF.

Worth noting for this clonotype: An end of the junction differs from the germline gene, which may be a read error. J is TRBJ2-7 and V is TRBV7-7, with D unclear. Germline assignment: CDR1 SSHAT and CDR2 FNYEAQ (reference sequence). The CDR3 is 14 amino acids. CDR3 bases: TGTGCTAGCAGCTTACTGGGTAGGCGCTACGAGCAGTACTTC. It codes for CASSLLGRRYEQYF.

In nucleotides, the CDR3 is TGTGCCAGCAGCTCCCCTGGACTAGCGGCGCTAGGGAGGGAGCAGTTCTTC. It codes for CASSSPGLAALGREQFF. The rearrangement joins TRBV7-9 to TRBJ2-1, with TRBD2 identical over 10 bases. The germline V gene has CDR1 SEHNR and CDR2 FQNEAQ (reference sequence). The CDR3 length is 17 residues. V lost 4 bases to trimming and J lost 10 bases; unmatched junction nucleotides: 16.

This clonotype was seen more than once but under ten times. This chain uses TRBV5-1 with TRBJ2-5; TRBD2 aligns across 8 bases. Germline CDR1 and CDR2: SGHRS and YFSETQ. Unmatched junction bases numbered 6, after V lost 0 bases and J lost 2 bases. The CDR3 extends over 16 amino acids. The CDR3, as DNA: TGCGCCAGCAGCTTGGGCATCCAGCGGGAGCAAGAGACCCAGTACTTC. Its translation: CASSLGIQREQETQYF.

This chain joins TRBV11-2 and TRBJ2-1; D unresolved. V lost 1 base and J lost 7, with 11 bases in between. The CDR3 is made up of 14 amino acids. The germline CDR1 and CDR2 sequences are SGHAT and FQNNGV. CDR3 nucleotides: TGTGCCAGCAGCTTAGCGGCTCTATTGAATGAGCAGTTCTTC. Amino acid sequence: CASSLAALLNEQFF.

This clonotype was seen only a few times. Written as DNA, the CDR3 is TGTGCCAGCAGTTCGAGCGGGAGGAAGACCCAGTACTTC. Translation: CASSSSGRKTQYF. V gene TRBV25-1 combines with J gene TRBJ2-7; 9 bases agree with TRBD2. With the DNA end fitting TRBJ2-5 better, the J assignment may be wrong. The CDR3 totals 13 residues. From germline, CDR1 is MGHDK and CDR2 SYGVNS.

The chain links TRBV12-3 or TRBV12-4 to TRBJ1-2; 10 bases line up with TRBD1. CDR3 length: 16 residues. V shed 2 bases, J shed 5 bases, and the junction held 8 bases outside the gene matches. CDR3 residues: CASSLTVTGGLYGYTF. CDR3 DNA sequence: TGTGCCAGCAGTTTAACGGTGACAGGGGGCCTGTATGGCTACACCTTC.

The J gene is TRBJ2-7, the V gene TRBV4-1; 8 positions match TRBD1. CDR1 and CDR2 (germline): MGHRA, YSYEKL. The ends lost 3 bases at V and 2 bases at J; junction bases unmatched: 12. CDR3 length: 17 residues. The CDR3, as DNA: TGCGCCAGCAGCCACGCAACCACAGGGGGGTGGGCCTACGAGCAGTACTTC. Residues: CASSHATTGGWAYEQYF.

There are a few counts of this clonotype. The chain is built from TRBV2 and TRBJ2-1; no clear D. Trimming removed 11 bases at V and 4 bases at J, with 9 bases between. Germline CDR1 is SNHLY and CDR2 is FYNNEI. The CDR3 runs to 11 residues. In nucleotides, the CDR3 is TGTGCCGTGCAGGTATACAATGAGCAGTTCTTC. Amino acid sequence: CAVQVYNEQFF.

This sequence joins TRBV7-9 and TRBJ2-5; 9 bases are shared with TRBD1. With 0 bases clipped from V and 5 bases from J, the junction kept 7 bases outside the gene matches. The CDR3 consists of 16 residues. Germline V gene data show CDR1 as SEHNR and CDR2 as FQNEAQ (reference sequence). CDR3 in DNA: TGTGCCAGCAGCTTAGCGGCCGGGACAGGGAGGGAGACCCAGTACTTC. Its protein product is CASSLAAGTGRETQYF.